A single sample gave rise to the 25 T cell receptor beta chains below, sequenced in a study of blood T cell repertoires in COVID-19. Sequencing used immunoSEQ multiplex PCR; TCRdb keeps in-frame clones, though not all of them. The sample shows more than 25,000 clones, roughly 90% of them seen only once. Sequenced sample: peripheral blood. Receptors originate from a woman aged 40 to 50 with active or convalescent COVID-19.

The rearrangement links TRBV4-1 to TRBJ1-2; perhaps TRBD1 as D (5 bases). V was shortened by 0 bases and J by 1 base, with 9 bases between the two germline ends. Looked up from germline, CDR1 is MGHRA and CDR2 is YSYEKL. The CDR3 length is 15 residues. This CDR3 reads CASSQETEYNYGYTF. CDR3 nucleotide sequence: TGCGCCAGCAGCCAAGAGACAGAATATAACTATGGCTACACCTTC.

The V and J genes are TRBV29-1 and TRBJ1-1; 11 bases agree with TRBD1. This CDR3 comprises 14 residues. V shed 4 bases and J 4 bases; nucleotides not matched to a gene: 5. The V gene's germline CDR1 is SQVTM and CDR2 ANQGSEA. The CDR3 DNA reads TGCAGCGTTGGCCCGGGACAGGGGGGCACTGAAGCTTTCTTT. As protein: CSVGPGQGGTEAFF.

The gene calls are TRBV9 and TRBJ2-1; TRBD2 agrees at 7 bases. This CDR3 is built from 17 residues. The V and J ends lost 0 bases and 2 bases, in that order; junction bases with no gene match: 8. Germline loops: CDR1 SGDLS, CDR2 YYNGEE. The chain's CDR3 is CASSVEGAGAAYNEQFF. CDR3 sequence (DNA): TGTGCCAGCAGCGTAGAAGGGGCGGGAGCCGCCTACAATGAGCAGTTCTTC.

This clone was seen a single time. The chain joins TRBV12-3 or TRBV12-4 to TRBJ2-5, with D perhaps TRBD2 (6 bases). This CDR3 is built from 13 residues. The V end lost 6 bases, the J end lost 3 bases, and 11 bases lay between the germline ends. The CDR3 loop is CASSFGGKETQYF. In DNA, the CDR3 is TGTGCCAGCAGCTTCGGAGGGAAAGAGACCCAGTACTTC.

Regarding this clone: The junction departs from germline at one end; a sequencing error may be responsible. This chain links TRBV9 with TRBJ1-5; 7 bases agree with TRBD1. From germline, CDR1 is SGDLS and CDR2 YYNGEE. The CDR3 runs to 14 residues. The CDR3 DNA reads TGTGCCAGCAGCGCGGGGACAGCCAATCCGCCCCAGCATTTT. It encodes CASSAGTANPPQHF.

This chain links TRBV7-6 with TRBJ1-1; 12 positions match TRBD1. Per germline, CDR1 SGHVS and CDR2 FNYEAQ. The CDR3 has 15 amino acids. Trimming at V came to 6 bases and at J to 8 bases, leaving 10 bases not matched to a gene. The CDR3 DNA sequence: TGTGCCAGCAGGCCGGGACAGGGGGCGCGGGCAGAAGCTTTCTTT. It codes for CASRPGQGARAEAFF.

V is TRBV5-1 and J is TRBJ2-5, with 13 bases identical to TRBD2. Germline loops: CDR1 SGHRS, CDR2 YFSETQ. The J segment lost 5 bases and the V segment lost 4 bases, leaving 5 bases of the junction unmatched. CDR3 length equals 15 residues. This CDR3 reads CASSGGTSGTETQYF. CDR3 nucleotides: TGCGCCAGCAGCGGGGGGACTAGCGGGACGGAGACCCAGTACTTC.

The chain recombines TRBV5-1 with TRBJ1-4; possibly TRBD1 for D (5 bases). Trimming took off 7 bases at V and 7 bases at J, with 14 bases between the two ends. The germline CDR1 and CDR2 sequences are SGHRS and YFSETQ. The CDR3 spans 13 residues. The CDR3 loop reads CASGTAGSEKLFF. Written as DNA, the CDR3 is TGCGCCAGCGGAACGGCAGGGTCTGAAAAACTGTTTTTT.

The rearrangement joins TRBV11-2 to TRBJ2-2; D perhaps matches TRBD1 (6 bases). V lost 6 bases to trimming and J lost 0 bases, with 11 bases between them. CDR1 and CDR2 (germline): SGHAT, FQNNGV. The CDR3 runs 15 residues. CDR3 amino acids: CASSRGHSNTGELFF. The CDR3 nucleotides are TGTGCCAGCAGTCGGGGACATTCGAACACCGGGGAGCTGTTTTTT.

This clone was counted once. The chain links TRBV7-9 to TRBJ2-3; D gene unclear. The CDR3 sequence is 16 residues long. With 3 bases removed from V and 0 bases from J, the gap between germline ends came to 13 bases. Looked up from germline, CDR1 is SEHNR and CDR2 is FQNEAQ (reference sequence). CDR3 region: CASSLTLASSTDTQYF. The CDR3 DNA reads TGTGCCAGCAGCTTGACTCTTGCCTCTAGCACAGATACGCAGTATTTT.

A few counts support this clone. The chain recombines TRBV28 with TRBJ1-4; D is perhaps TRBD1 (6 bases). The CDR3 is made up of 15 amino acids. Germline CDR1 and CDR2: MDHEN and SYDVKM. V shed 4 bases and J shed 8 bases, with 17 bases lying between them. The CDR3 region is CASSSPGEIGEKLFF. Here the CDR3 DNA reads TGTGCCAGCAGTTCACCAGGGGAGATAGGGGAAAAACTGTTTTTT.

The CDR3 protein is CACRADTTYEQYF. CDR3 in DNA: TGTGCCTGCCGCGCGGACACAACCTACGAGCAGTACTTC. This chain links TRBV30 with TRBJ2-7, with D perhaps TRBD1 (5 bases). Germline V gene data show CDR1 as GTSNPN and CDR2 as SVGIG (reference sequence). CDR3 length: 13 residues. V lost 6 bases and J lost 2, with 14 bases in between.

The chain is built from TRBV7-3 and TRBJ1-5; D possibly corresponds to TRBD1 (5 bases). CDR1 is SGHTA and CDR2 is FQGTGA in the germline V gene. The CDR3 contains 18 residues. V was cut by 5 bases and J by 0 bases, with 20 bases left in between. The CDR3: CASSPPRAARNSNQPQHF. In DNA, the CDR3 is TGTGCCAGCAGCCCTCCCAGGGCAGCCCGTAATAGCAATCAGCCCCAGCATTTT.

The chain couples TRBV11-2 to TRBJ2-7, with 10 positions matching TRBD1. CDR1 is SGHAT and CDR2 is FQNNGV in the germline V gene. V gave up 1 base and J gave up 0 bases; unmatched junction bases: 0. CDR3 length equals 15 residues. The CDR3 DNA reads as TGTGCCAGCAGCTTAGGGACAGGGGGCTCCTACGAGCAGTACTTC. Translation gives CASSLGTGGSYEQYF. The full variable domain, completed using reference TRBV11-2 and TRBJ2-7, is EAGVAQSPRYKIIEKRQSVAFWCNPISGHATLYWYQQILGQGPKLLIQFQNNGVVDDSQLPKDRFSAERLKGVDSTLKIQPAKLEDSAVYLCASSLGTGGSYEQYFGPGTRLTVT.

This chain links TRBV11-2 with TRBJ2-7, with TRBD1 matching 7 bases. This CDR3 has 14 residues. The J segment lost 3 bases and the V segment lost 1 base, leaving 3 bases of the junction unmatched. Germline V gene data show CDR1 as SGHAT and CDR2 as FQNNGV. CDR3 DNA sequence: TGTGCCAGCAGCTTAGGGGACAGCTACTACGAGCAGTACTTC. Protein sequence: CASSLGDSYYEQYF.

The table lists this clone with a few counts. This specimen includes other DNA sequences encoding the same CDR3. This chain uses TRBV19 with TRBJ2-7; D not certain. CDR1 LNHDA and CDR2 SQIVND come from the germline V gene (reference sequence). With 5 bases removed from V and 0 bases from J, the gap between germline ends came to 8 bases. This CDR3 spans 13 amino acids. The CDR3 region is CASSLADSYEQYF. The CDR3, as DNA: TGTGCCAGTAGTTTGGCGGACTCCTACGAGCAGTACTTC.

This clone was counted once. This chain uses TRBV5-6 with TRBJ1-2; tentatively, D is TRBD1 (6 bases). CDR1 is SGHDT and CDR2 is YYEEEE in the germline V gene. V was cut by 3 bases and J by 8 bases, with 14 bases left in between. The CDR3 runs to 13 residues. The CDR3 DNA sequence: TGTGCCAGCAGCTATGACGGACAGTCCGGCTACACCTTC. Residues: CASSYDGQSGYTF.

The gene calls are TRBV2 and TRBJ1-5; 7 positions agree with TRBD1. Looked up from germline, CDR1 is SNHLY and CDR2 is FYNNEI. This CDR3 is 17 amino acids long. V was clipped by 4 bases and J by 0 bases; unmatched bases: 9. CDR3 DNA sequence: TGTGCCAGCAGTGTTCGGCAGGGGGGCGATAGCAATCAGCCCCAGCATTTT. It specifies CASSVRQGGDSNQPQHF.

DNA for the CDR3: TGTGCCAGCAGCAAGGGACTAGCGGAGGATACGCAGTATTTT. Amino acids: CASSKGLAEDTQYF. V and J are TRBV7-3 and TRBJ2-3; the match to TRBD2 covers 11 bases. Germline lookup yields CDR1 SGHTA and CDR2 FQGTGA. This CDR3 spans 14 amino acids. V lost 5 bases, J lost 6 bases, and 4 bases stayed unmatched.

The chain links TRBV12-5 to TRBJ2-7; TRBD2 agrees at 11 bases. J gave up 3 bases and V 0 bases, and 1 base lay outside the gene matches. Looked up from germline, CDR1 is LGHNT and CDR2 is FRNRAP. The CDR3 extends over 15 amino acids. DNA of the CDR3: TGTGCTAGTGGTTTGGTGGGGACTAGCGGCTACGAGCAGTACTTC. This encodes CASGLVGTSGYEQYF.

The genes are TRBV11-3 and TRBJ2-2, with D perhaps TRBD2 (7 bases). V lost 8 bases, J lost 4 bases, and 14 bases lay in between. CDR3 size: 14 residues. Looked up from germline, CDR1 is SGHNT and CDR2 is YENEEA. CDR3: CASARGGPTGELFF. DNA for the CDR3: TGTGCCAGCGCTAGGGGGGGCCCCACCGGGGAGCTGTTTTTT. Looking up the rest from reference TRBV11-3 and TRBJ2-2 gives the full variable domain: EAGVVQSPRYKIIEKKQPVAFWCNPISGHNTLYWYLQNLGQGPELLIRYENEEAVDDSQLPKDRFSAERLKGVDSTLKIQPAELGDSAVYLCASARGGPTGELFFGEGSRLTVL.

V usage is TRBV11-3 and J usage is TRBJ2-5; no reliable D call. Trimming removed 8 bases at V and 1 base at J, with 11 bases between. Germline V gives CDR1 SGHNT, CDR2 YENEEA. The CDR3 extends over 13 amino acids. This CDR3 reads CASAFAGQETQYF. In DNA, the CDR3 is TGTGCCAGCGCCTTCGCCGGCCAAGAGACCCAGTACTTC.

The chain employs TRBV15 and TRBJ2-1; D perhaps matches TRBD1 (6 bases). There are 14 residues in the CDR3. Germline CDR1 is LNHNV and CDR2 is YYDKDF (reference sequence). V was clipped by 3 bases and J by 6 bases, with 12 bases between them. CDR3 coding DNA: TGTGCCACCAGCAGGGGAGACAGGACCAATGAGCAGTTCTTC. This codes for CATSRGDRTNEQFF. The whole variable domain, remainder taken from reference TRBV15 and TRBJ2-1, is DAMVIQNPRYQVTQFGKPVTLSCSQTLNHNVMYWYQQKSSQAPKLLFHYYDKDFNNEADTPDNFQSRRPNTSFCFLDIRSPGLGDTAMYLCATSRGDRTNEQFFGPGTRLTVL.

This clone was seen only once. The genes are TRBV11-2 and TRBJ2-3; TRBD2 is a possible D gene (6 bases). Germline CDR1 SGHAT, CDR2 FQNNGV. V was pared by 4 bases and J by 0 bases, with 14 bases between. CDR3 length equals 16 residues. This CDR3 is CASSYGTAPSTDTQYF. The DNA of the CDR3 is TGTGCCAGCAGCTACGGGACTGCCCCTAGCACAGATACGCAGTATTTT. Based on the CDR3 plus reference TRBV11-2 and TRBJ2-3, the full variable domain is EAGVAQSPRYKIIEKRQSVAFWCNPISGHATLYWYQQILGQGPKLLIQFQNNGVVDDSQLPKDRFSAERLKGVDSTLKIQPAKLEDSAVYLCASSYGTAPSTDTQYFGPGTRLTVL.

This sequence joins TRBV3-1 (or the pseudogene TRBV3-2) and TRBJ2-7, with unresolved D. Deletions cut 0 bases from V and 6 bases from J, with 9 bases between. The CDR3 extends over 13 amino acids. Germline loops: CDR1 LGHDT, CDR2 YNNKEL (reference sequence). CDR3: CASSQEIRSEQYF. The CDR3 DNA reads as TGTGCCAGCAGCCAAGAGATAAGGAGCGAGCAGTACTTC.